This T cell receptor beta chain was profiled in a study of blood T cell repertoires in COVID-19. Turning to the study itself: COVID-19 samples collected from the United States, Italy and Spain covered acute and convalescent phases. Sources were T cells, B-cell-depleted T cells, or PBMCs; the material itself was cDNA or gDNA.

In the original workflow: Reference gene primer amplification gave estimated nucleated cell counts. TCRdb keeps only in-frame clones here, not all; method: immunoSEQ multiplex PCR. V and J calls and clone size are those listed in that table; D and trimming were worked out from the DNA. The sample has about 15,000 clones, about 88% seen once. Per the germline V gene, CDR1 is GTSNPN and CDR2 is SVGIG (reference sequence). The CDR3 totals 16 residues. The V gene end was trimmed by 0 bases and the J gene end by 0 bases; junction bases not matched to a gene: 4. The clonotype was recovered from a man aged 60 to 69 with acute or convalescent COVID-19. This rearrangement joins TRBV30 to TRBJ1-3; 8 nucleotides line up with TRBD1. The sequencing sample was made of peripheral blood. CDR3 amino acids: CAWSVAGGFSGNTIYF. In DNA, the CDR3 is TGTGCCTGGAGTGTCGCAGGGGGCTTCTCTGGAAACACCATATATTTT.